The source of this T cell receptor beta chain is a study of shared clonotypes between healthy human individuals. Study in general: Donors, aged 18 to 49, were a couple of women and a few men.

Deep-level running was used for the assay. Assay used: immunoSEQ multiplex PCR; TCRdb lists only in-frame clones, some missing. The data show roughly 2.5 million clones, with approximately 92% seen just once and about 0.13% held by the top ten. Trimming pared 5 bases from V and 4 bases from J, leaving 18 bases between. Per germline, CDR1 LNHDA and CDR2 SQIVND (reference sequence). This CDR3 region has 16 residues. The clonotype comes from a man between 18 and 35 years old in good health. Sequenced: naive CD4+ T cells sorted from blood. Subset meaning: CD45RA+ positively selected. The chain links TRBV19 to TRBJ1-3, with D hard to call. CDR3 DNA: TGTGCCAGTAGTCACCCAGGAGGCGCGGAAGGAAACACCATATATTTT. Protein: CASSHPGGAEGNTIYF.